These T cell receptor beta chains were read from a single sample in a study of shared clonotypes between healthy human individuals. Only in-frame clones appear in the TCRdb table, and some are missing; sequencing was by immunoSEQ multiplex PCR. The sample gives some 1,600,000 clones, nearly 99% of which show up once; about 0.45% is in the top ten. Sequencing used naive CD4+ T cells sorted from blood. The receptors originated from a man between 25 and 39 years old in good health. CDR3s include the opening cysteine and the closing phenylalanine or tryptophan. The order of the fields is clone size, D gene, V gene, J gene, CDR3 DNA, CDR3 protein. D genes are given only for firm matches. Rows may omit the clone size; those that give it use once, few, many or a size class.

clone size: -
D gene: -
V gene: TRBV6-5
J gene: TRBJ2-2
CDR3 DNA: TGTGCCAGCAGTTACTCGATACTGAACACCGGGGAGCTGTTTTTT
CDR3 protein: CASSYSILNTGELFF

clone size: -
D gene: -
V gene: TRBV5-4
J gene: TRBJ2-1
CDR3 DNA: TGTGCCAGCAGCTTGGCCCCCCGAAAGGGGCCGGGGAATGAGCAGTTCTTC
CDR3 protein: CASSLAPRKGPGNEQFF

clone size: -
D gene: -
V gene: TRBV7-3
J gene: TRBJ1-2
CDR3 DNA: TGTGCCAGCAGCCCCGAACCTTCTACGGGCGGCGGCTACACCTTC
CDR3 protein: CASSPEPSTGGGYTF

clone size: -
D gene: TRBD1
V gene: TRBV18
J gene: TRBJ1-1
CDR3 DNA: TGTGCCAGCTCACCTAGAGACAGGGTAACCACTGAAGCTTTCTTT
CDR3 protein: CASSPRDRVTTEAFF

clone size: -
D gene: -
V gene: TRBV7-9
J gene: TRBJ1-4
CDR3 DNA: TGTGCCAGCAGCTTAGTTGTGACACTTCTGCTATTGGATGAAAAACTGTTTTTT
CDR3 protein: CASSLVVTLLLLDEKLFF

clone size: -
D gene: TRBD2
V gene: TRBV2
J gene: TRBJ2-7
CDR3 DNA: TGTGCCACCCGGACTAGCGGGAGCTACGAGCAGTACTTC
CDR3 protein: CATRTSGSYEQYF

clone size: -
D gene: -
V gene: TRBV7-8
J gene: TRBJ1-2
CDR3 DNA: TGTGCCAGCAGCTCGGACCTACCCTATGGCTACACCTTC
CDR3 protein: CASSSDLPYGYTF

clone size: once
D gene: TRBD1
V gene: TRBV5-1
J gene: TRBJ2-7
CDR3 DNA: TGCGCCAGCAGCTTGGGAGGGGGCGGTATTTACGAGCAGTACTTC
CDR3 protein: CASSLGGGGIYEQYF

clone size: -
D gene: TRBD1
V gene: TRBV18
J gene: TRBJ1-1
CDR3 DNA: TGTGCCAGCTCACTGACAGGGGTCTTAGAAGCTTTCTTT
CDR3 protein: CASSLTGVLEAFF

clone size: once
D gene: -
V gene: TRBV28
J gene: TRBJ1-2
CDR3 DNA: TGTGCCAGCAGTCGAGGGGGGGCTAACTATGGCTACACCTTC
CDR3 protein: CASSRGGANYGYTF

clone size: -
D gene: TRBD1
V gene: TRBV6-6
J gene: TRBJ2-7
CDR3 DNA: TGTGCCAGCAGTTACTCGGCCGGACAGGGGTTCAACGAGCAGTACTTC
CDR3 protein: CASSYSAGQGFNEQYF

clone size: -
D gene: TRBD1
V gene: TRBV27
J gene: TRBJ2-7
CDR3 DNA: TGTGCCAGCAGTTCCCCGGGACAGGGTACCTACGAGCAGTACTTC
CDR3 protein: CASSSPGQGTYEQYF

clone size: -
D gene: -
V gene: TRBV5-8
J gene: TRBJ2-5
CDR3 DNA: TGTGCCAGCAGCTTGGCGGTGTTCCAAGAGACCCAGTACTTC
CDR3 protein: CASSLAVFQETQYF

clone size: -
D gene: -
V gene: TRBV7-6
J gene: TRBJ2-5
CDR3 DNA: TGTGCCAGCAGCCCAGGTTGGGCCCAGTACTTC
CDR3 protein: CASSPGWAQYF

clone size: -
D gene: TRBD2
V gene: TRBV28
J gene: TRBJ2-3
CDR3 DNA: TGTGCCAGCGGGGTAGCGGGAGTGCCAGATACGCAGTATTTT
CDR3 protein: CASGVAGVPDTQYF

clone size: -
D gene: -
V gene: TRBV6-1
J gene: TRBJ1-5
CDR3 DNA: TGTGCCAGCAGTGATCAGGGCGTTAAGCCCCAGCATTTT
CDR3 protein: CASSDQGVKPQHF

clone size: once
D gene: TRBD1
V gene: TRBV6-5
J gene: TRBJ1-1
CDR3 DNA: TGTGCCAGCGAGGGGGGACAGGGAGGGACTGAAGCTTTCTTT
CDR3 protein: CASEGGQGGTEAFF

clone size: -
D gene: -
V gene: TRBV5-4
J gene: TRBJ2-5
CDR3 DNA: TGTGCCAGCAGTCCGGACTCTCGGGAGACCCAGTACTTC
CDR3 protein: CASSPDSRETQYF

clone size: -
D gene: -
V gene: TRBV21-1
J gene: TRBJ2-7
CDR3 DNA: TGTGCCAGCAGCAAAGCTGGTCACAGGGGTTACGAGCAGTACTTC
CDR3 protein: CASSKAGHRGYEQYF